Below are 19 T cell receptor beta chains sequenced from a single sample in a study of blood T cells in healthy people across ages. For the second PCR, which ran for about 7 to 11 cycles, a sample-barcoded 5' primer and a J-beta primer mix were used. TCRdb reanalysed the 5' RACE reads using MiXCR and keeps one entry per CDR3 protein. The sample yields roughly 680,000 distinct CDR3 sequences, over 40% seen once. Sequencing was performed on blood. These receptors all stem from an elderly woman in good health.

The chain recombines TRBV7-2 with TRBJ2-3, with D unresolved. The germline V and J ends were trimmed by 11 bases and 2 bases, with 14 bases remaining between them. Germline CDR1 and CDR2: SGHTA and FQGNSA. The CDR3 loop spans 13 amino acids. The CDR3 nucleotides are TGTGCCGCCAGCCCCTACGACACAGATACGCAGTATTTT. This gives the protein CAASPYDTDTQYF.

A note on this clonotype: A clone one base away is much larger, so this may be a read error. The gene calls are TRBV12-3 or TRBV12-4 and TRBJ2-3; D is unresolved. Trimming took 6 bases from V and 6 from J, leaving 10 bases between them. The CDR3 loop spans 12 amino acids. CDR3 nucleotides: TGTGCCAGCAGGTTTTCCGCGGATACGCAGTATTTT. As protein: CASRFSADTQYF.

This clonotype was seen repeatedly, ten times or more. CDR3 nucleotide sequence: TGCGCCAGCAGCTTGGAGGGTTACACCCAAGAGACCCAGTACTTC. Translated: CASSLEGYTQETQYF. The genes are TRBV5-1 and TRBJ2-5, with no clear D. There are 15 residues in the CDR3. The V gene lost 0 bases and the J gene lost 1 base, with 10 bases spanning the gap. Per germline, CDR1 SGHRS and CDR2 YFSETQ.

This clonotype appeared many times. The chain is built from TRBV20-1 and TRBJ1-2; TRBD1 matches 7 bases. Germline CDR1 DFQATT, CDR2 SNEGSKA (reference sequence). The CDR3 runs to 12 residues. Trimming took 6 bases from V and 7 from J; bases not matched to a gene: 8. CDR3 sequence (DNA): TGCAGTGCCCGGGACAGAACAGCTGGCTACACCTTC. Translating gives CSARDRTAGYTF.

In its sample, this clonotype was seen once. The chain couples TRBV5-1 to TRBJ2-3, with unresolved D. V lost 4 bases and J lost 1, with 10 bases in between. CDR1 and CDR2 from the germline V gene are SGHRS and YFSETQ. This CDR3 spans 14 amino acids. CDR3 loop: CASSPLKGTDTQYF. In nucleotides, the CDR3 is TGCGCCAGCAGCCCCCTGAAAGGCACAGATACGCAGTATTTT.

The J gene is TRBJ2-1, the V gene TRBV20-1, with TRBD1 matching 8 bases. Losses at the gene ends were 3 bases for V and 10 bases for J; bases not matched to a gene: 5. Per germline, CDR1 DFQATT and CDR2 SNEGSKA (reference sequence). The CDR3 sequence is 12 residues long. CDR3: CSASYRGSEQFF. The DNA of the CDR3 is TGCAGTGCTAGTTACAGGGGGTCCGAGCAGTTCTTC.

This clonotype occurred many times. This chain joins TRBV7-9 and TRBJ2-1; no clear D gene. Between the trimmed V and J ends, which lost 5 bases and 6 bases, there was a span of 8 bases. CDR3 length equals 12 residues. Germline V lookup: CDR1 SEHNR, CDR2 FQNEAQ (reference sequence). CDR3 region: CASSRFVNEQFF. The CDR3 nucleotides read TGTGCCAGCAGCCGATTCGTCAATGAGCAGTTCTTC.

The chain uses TRBV4-2 and TRBJ2-7; D gene ambiguous. This CDR3 has 15 residues. V was pared by 1 base and J by 1 base, with 11 bases between. Germline V gene data show CDR1 as LGHNA and CDR2 as YNFKEQ. The CDR3 loop is CASSQGPAGSYEQYF. DNA for the CDR3: TGTGCCAGCAGCCAAGGACCCGCAGGATCCTACGAGCAGTACTTC.

This clonotype was counted at least ten times. V gene TRBV7-2 combines with J gene TRBJ2-3, with D possibly matching TRBD2 (6 bases). The CDR3 is made up of 16 amino acids. Germline values: CDR1 SGHTA, CDR2 FQGNSA. V was pared by 8 bases and J by 3 bases, with 21 bases between. The CDR3 region is CASPPSGTLVTDTQYF. CDR3 bases: TGTGCCAGCCCACCATCCGGGACTTTAGTGACAGATACGCAGTATTTT.

On this clonotype: This CDR3 is missing its conserved last phenylalanine or tryptophan, likely due to a read error. The CDR3 loop reads CASSKDSNEKLFL. The CDR3 nucleotides read TGCGCCAGCAGCAAGGACTCTAATGAAAAACTGTTTCTT. The V call is TRBV5-1, the J call TRBJ1-4; D remains ambiguous. The CDR3 spans 13 residues. Deletions cut 4 bases from V and 3 bases from J, with 7 bases between. Per the germline V gene, CDR1 is SGHRS and CDR2 is YFSETQ.

This clonotype was counted once. The chain employs TRBV12-3 or TRBV12-4 and TRBJ1-5, with a possible D match to TRBD1 (5 bases). The CDR3 totals 15 residues. The ends were cut back, 3 bases at V and 0 bases at J, with 9 bases in the middle. This chain's CDR3 is CASSFQGASNQPQHF. In nucleotides, the CDR3 is TGTGCCAGCAGTTTTCAAGGGGCTAGCAATCAGCCCCAGCATTTT.

This clonotype has ten or more counts. CDR3 residues: CASSPLLGGAARNEQFF. As DNA, the CDR3 is TGCGCCAGCAGTCCACTCCTCGGGGGGGCCGCTAGGAATGAGCAGTTCTTC. V is TRBV10-2 and J is TRBJ2-1; 8 bases are shared with TRBD2. The CDR3 totals 17 residues. Unmatched junction bases numbered 16, after V lost 5 bases and J lost 7 bases. Germline V gene data show CDR1 as WSHSY and CDR2 as SAAADI.

This clonotype was recorded once. The chain's CDR3 is CASSPPEVETQYF. The CDR3 DNA is TGTGCCAGCTCACCACCGGAGGTCGAGACCCAGTACTTC. The V gene is TRBV18, the J gene TRBJ2-7, with a tentative D call TRBD2 (5 bases). The DNA matches TRBJ2-5 better at its end, which makes the J call doubtful. The germline V gene has CDR1 KGHSH and CDR2 LQKENI. The CDR3 has 13 residues.

The chain carries TRBV7-6 and TRBJ2-2, with D unclear. The CDR3 sequence is 14 residues long. V lost 3 bases to trimming and J lost 4 bases, with 9 bases between them. Germline lookup yields CDR1 SGHVS and CDR2 FNYEAQ. The CDR3 sequence: CASSLQPSTGELFF. The CDR3 bases are TGTGCCAGCAGCTTGCAGCCCAGCACCGGGGAGCTGTTTTTT.

Only a few counts were recorded for this clonotype. The chain carries TRBV3-1 and TRBJ2-1; 14 bases agree with TRBD2. Germline loops: CDR1 LGHDT, CDR2 YNNKEL (reference sequence). J was trimmed by 9 bases and V by 4 bases; bases with no gene match: 8. The CDR3 is 16 amino acids. The CDR3 loop reads CASSPPGLAGVFEQFF. The DNA for the CDR3 is TGTGCCAGCAGCCCCCCGGGACTAGCGGGAGTCTTTGAGCAGTTCTTC.

The chain employs TRBV20-1 and TRBJ2-7, with 7 bases matching TRBD1. The J call may be wrong; the DNA end is better matched by TRBJ2-4. Germline CDR1 DFQATT, CDR2 SNEGSKA (reference sequence). The CDR3 is 16 amino acids. This chain's CDR3 is CSARDRDRLAKNIQYF. CDR3 in DNA: TGCAGTGCTAGAGATCGGGACAGATTAGCCAAAAACATTCAGTACTTC.

This clonotype was counted a few times. V and J are TRBV7-9 and TRBJ2-1; D uncertain. CDR3 size: 15 residues. The germline CDR1 and CDR2 sequences are SEHNR and FQNEAQ (reference sequence). With 4 bases removed from V and 6 bases from J, the gap between germline ends came to 16 bases. The DNA of the CDR3 is TGTGCCAGCAGCTCTGAAGTGGGATTATTCAATGAGCAGTTCTTC. Protein sequence: CASSSEVGLFNEQFF. The full variable domain, rest sourced from reference TRBV7-9 and TRBJ2-1, is DTGVSQNPRHKITKRGQNVTFRCDPISEHNRLYWYRQTLGQGPEFLTYFQNEAQLEKSRLLSDRFSAERPKGSFSTLEIQRTEQGDSAMYLCASSSEVGLFNEQFFGPGTRLTVL.

Only a few counts were recorded for this clonotype. The V and J genes are TRBV2 and TRBJ2-2; tentatively, D is TRBD1 (6 bases). This CDR3 spans 17 amino acids. From germline, CDR1 is SNHLY and CDR2 FYNNEI. V lost 8 bases, J lost 5 bases, and 24 bases lay in between. The CDR3 DNA reads TGTGCCAGCTACCATTGGAGGCAGGGGAAAGATACCGGGGAGCTGTTTTTT. Translation gives CASYHWRQGKDTGELFF.

This clonotype was counted between two and nine times. The chain links TRBV20-1 to TRBJ2-2, with 8 bases matching TRBD1. Germline V gives CDR1 DFQATT, CDR2 SNEGSKA (reference sequence). The length of the CDR3 is 14 residues. Trimming took 6 bases from V and 2 from J; bases not matched to a gene: 5. The CDR3 here is CSARDRRNTGELFF. CDR3 nucleotides: TGCAGTGCAAGGGACAGGCGAAACACCGGGGAGCTGTTTTTT.